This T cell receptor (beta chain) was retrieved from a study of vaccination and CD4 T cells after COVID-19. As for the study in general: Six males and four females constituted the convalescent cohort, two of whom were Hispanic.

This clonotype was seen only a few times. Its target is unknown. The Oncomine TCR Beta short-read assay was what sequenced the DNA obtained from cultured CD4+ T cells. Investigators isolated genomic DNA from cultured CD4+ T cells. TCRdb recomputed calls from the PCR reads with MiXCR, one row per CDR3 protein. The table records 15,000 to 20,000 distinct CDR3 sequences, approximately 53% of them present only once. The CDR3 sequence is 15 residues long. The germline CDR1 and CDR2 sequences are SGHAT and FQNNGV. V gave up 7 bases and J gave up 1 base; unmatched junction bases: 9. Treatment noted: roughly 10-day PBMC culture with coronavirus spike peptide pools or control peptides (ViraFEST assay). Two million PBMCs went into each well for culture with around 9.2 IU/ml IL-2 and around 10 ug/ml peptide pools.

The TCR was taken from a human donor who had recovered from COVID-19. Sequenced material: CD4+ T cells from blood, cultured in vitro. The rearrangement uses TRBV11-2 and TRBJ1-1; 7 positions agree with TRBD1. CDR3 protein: CASNKGGLPNTEAFF. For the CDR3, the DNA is TGTGCCAGCAATAAAGGGGGCCTACCGAACACTGAAGCTTTCTTT.